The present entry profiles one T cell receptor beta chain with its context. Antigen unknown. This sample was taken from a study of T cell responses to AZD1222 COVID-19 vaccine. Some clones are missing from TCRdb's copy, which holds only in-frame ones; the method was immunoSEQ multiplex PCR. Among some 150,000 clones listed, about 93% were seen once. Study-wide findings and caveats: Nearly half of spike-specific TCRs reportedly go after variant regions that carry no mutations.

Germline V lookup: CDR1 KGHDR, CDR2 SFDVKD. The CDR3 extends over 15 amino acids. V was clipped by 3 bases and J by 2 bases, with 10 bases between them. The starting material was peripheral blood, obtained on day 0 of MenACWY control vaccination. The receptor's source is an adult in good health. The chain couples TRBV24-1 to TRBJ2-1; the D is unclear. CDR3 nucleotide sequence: TGTGCCACCAGTGATCCCGGGTTAGCCTACAATGAGCAGTTCTTC. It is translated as CATSDPGLAYNEQFF.